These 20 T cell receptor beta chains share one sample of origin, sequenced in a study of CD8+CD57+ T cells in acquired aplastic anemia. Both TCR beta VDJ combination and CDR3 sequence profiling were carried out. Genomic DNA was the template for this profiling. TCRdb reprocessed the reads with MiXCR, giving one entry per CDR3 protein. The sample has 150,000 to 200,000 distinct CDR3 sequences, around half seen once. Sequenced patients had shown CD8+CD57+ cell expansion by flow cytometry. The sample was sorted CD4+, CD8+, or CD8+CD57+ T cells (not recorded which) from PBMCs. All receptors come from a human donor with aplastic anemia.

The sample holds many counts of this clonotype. CDR3 DNA sequence: TGCAGTGCCCAACAGGGGAATAATGAAAAACTGTTTTTT. Encoded protein: CSAQQGNNEKLFF. V is TRBV20-1 and J is TRBJ1-4; 7 nucleotides align to TRBD1. Unmatched junction bases numbered 5, after V lost 6 bases and J lost 4 bases. The CDR3 contains 13 residues. CDR1 and CDR2 from the germline V gene are DFQATT and SNEGSKA (reference sequence).

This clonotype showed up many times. The CDR3 DNA reads as TGCAGTGCGGACATGGGGGCCCAATACAATGAGCAGTTCTTC. This encodes CSADMGAQYNEQFF. The chain joins TRBV20-1 to TRBJ2-1; weak D call: TRBD1 (6 bases). Germline-derived CDR1 and CDR2 are DFQATT and SNEGSKA (reference sequence). The germline V and J ends were trimmed by 6 bases and 4 bases, with 16 bases remaining between them. This CDR3 is 14 amino acids long.

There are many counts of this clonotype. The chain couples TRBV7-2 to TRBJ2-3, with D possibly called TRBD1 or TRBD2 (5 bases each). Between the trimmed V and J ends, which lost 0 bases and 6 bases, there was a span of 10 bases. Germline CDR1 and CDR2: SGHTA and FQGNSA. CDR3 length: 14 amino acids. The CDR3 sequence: CASSLATAVDTQYF. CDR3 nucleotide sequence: TGTGCCAGCAGCTTAGCGACAGCGGTCGATACGCAGTATTTT. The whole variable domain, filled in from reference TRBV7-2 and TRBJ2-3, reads GAGVSQSPSNKVTEKGKDVELRCDPISGHTALYWYRQSLGQGLEFLIYFQGNSAPDKSGLPSDRFSAERTGGSVSTLTIQRTQQEDSAVYLCASSLATAVDTQYFGPGTRLTVL.

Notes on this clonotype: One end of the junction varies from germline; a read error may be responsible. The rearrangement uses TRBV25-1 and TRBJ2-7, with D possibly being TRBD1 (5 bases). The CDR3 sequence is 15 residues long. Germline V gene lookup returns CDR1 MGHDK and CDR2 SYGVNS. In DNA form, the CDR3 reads TGCGCCAGCAGCCAAGGTGGGGCTAGTTCCTACGAGCAGTACTTC. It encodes CASSQGGASSYEQYF.

The CDR3 protein is CASSLDSGQHNEQFF. The CDR3 DNA reads as TGTGCCAGCAGCTTAGATTCGGGACAGCACAATGAGCAGTTCTTC. The chain combines TRBV2 with TRBJ2-1; 7 nucleotides match TRBD1. Trimming removed 6 bases from V and 5 bases from J; junction bases left unmatched: 10. This CDR3 region has 15 residues. From germline, CDR1 is SNHLY and CDR2 FYNNEI.

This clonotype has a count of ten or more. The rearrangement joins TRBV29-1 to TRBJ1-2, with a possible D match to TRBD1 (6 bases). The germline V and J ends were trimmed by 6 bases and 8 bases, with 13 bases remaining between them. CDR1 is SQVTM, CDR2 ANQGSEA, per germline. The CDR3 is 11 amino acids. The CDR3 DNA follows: TGCAGCGTCACAGGGCCCCTCGGCTACACCTTC. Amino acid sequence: CSVTGPLGYTF.

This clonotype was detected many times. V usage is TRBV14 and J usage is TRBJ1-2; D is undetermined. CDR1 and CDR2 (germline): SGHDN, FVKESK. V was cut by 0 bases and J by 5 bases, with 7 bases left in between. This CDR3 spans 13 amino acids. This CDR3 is CASSQDLRYGYTF. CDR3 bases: TGTGCCAGCAGCCAAGATCTCCGGTATGGCTACACCTTC.

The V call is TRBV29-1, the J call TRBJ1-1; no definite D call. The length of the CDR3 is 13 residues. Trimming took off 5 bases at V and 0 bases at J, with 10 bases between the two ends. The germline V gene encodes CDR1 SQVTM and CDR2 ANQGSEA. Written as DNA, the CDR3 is TGCAGCGTTTCTTCGGGGATGAACACTGAAGCTTTCTTT. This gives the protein CSVSSGMNTEAFF.

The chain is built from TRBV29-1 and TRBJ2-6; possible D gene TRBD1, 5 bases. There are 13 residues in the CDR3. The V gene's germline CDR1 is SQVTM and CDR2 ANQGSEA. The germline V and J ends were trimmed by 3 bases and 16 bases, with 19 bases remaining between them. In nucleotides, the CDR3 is TGCAGCGTTGATTCCAGGGTGGGTTTCGGTCTGACTTTC. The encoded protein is CSVDSRVGFGLTF. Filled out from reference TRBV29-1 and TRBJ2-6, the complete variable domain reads SAVISQKPSRDICQRGTSLTIQCQVDSQVTMMFWYRQQPGQSLTLIATANQGSEATYESGFVIDKFPISRPNLTFSTLTVSNMSPEDSSIYLCSVDSRVGFGLTFGAGSRLTVL.

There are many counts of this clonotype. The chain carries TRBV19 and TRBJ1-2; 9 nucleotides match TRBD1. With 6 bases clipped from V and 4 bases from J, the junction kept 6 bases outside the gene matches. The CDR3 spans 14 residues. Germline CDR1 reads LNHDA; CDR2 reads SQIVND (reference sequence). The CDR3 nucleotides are TGTGCCAGTAGCCCAGGGACAGGGATCTATGGCTACACCTTC. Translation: CASSPGTGIYGYTF.

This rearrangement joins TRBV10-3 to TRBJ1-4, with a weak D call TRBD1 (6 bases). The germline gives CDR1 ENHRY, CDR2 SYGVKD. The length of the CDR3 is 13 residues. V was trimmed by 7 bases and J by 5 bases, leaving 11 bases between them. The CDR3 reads CAITRTVNEKLFF. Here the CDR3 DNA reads TGTGCCATCACCCGGACAGTAAATGAAAAACTGTTTTTT.

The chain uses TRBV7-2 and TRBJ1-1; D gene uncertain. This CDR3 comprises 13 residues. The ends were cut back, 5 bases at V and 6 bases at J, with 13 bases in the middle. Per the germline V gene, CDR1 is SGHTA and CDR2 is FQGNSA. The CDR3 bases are TGTGCCAGCAGCCCACCCCTCGGGGCTGAAGCTTTCTTT. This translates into CASSPPLGAEAFF.

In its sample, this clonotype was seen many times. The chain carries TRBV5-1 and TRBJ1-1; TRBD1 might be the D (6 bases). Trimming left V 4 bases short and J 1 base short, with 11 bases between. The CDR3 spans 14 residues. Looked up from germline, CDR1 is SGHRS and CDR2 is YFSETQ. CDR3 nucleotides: TGCGCCAGCAGCGCGACAGGATCGAACACTGAAGCTTTCTTT. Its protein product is CASSATGSNTEAFF.

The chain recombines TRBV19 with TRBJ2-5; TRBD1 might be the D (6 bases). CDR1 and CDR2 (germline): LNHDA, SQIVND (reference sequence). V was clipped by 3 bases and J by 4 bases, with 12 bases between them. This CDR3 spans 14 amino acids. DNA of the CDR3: TGTGCCAGTAGTATGGGGGCAGGGGTAGAGACCCAGTACTTC. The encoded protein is CASSMGAGVETQYF.

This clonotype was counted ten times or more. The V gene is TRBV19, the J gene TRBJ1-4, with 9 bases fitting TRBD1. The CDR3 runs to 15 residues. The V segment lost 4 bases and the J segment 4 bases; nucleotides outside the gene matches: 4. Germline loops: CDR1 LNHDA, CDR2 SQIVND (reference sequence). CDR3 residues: CASSTGQGLNEKLFF. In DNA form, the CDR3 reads TGTGCCAGTAGTACCGGACAGGGGCTTAATGAAAAACTGTTTTTT.

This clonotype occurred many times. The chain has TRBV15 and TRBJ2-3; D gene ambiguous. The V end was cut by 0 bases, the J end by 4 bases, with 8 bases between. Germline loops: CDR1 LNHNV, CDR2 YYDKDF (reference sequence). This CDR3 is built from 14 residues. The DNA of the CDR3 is TGTGCCACCAGCAGAGATGGGTCCGCAGATACGCAGTATTTT. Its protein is CATSRDGSADTQYF.

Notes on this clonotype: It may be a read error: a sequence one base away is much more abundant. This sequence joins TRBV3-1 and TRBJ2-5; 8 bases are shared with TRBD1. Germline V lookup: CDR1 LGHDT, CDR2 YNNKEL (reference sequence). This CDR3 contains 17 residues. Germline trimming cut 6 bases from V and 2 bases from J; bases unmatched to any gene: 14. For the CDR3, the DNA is TGTGCCAGCAGGCCGGACAGGGCGGTCACGTGGCAAGAGACCCAGTACTTC. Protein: CASRPDRAVTWQETQYF.

In nucleotides, the CDR3 is TGTGCCAGCAGTGTATCGGCATTAGATGGCTACACCTTC. The encoded protein is CASSVSALDGYTF. The V and J genes are TRBV25-1 and TRBJ1-2, with D unclear. The germline CDR1 and CDR2 sequences are MGHDK and SYGVNS. Trimming cost V 4 bases and J 6 bases, with 12 bases left between them. The CDR3 length is 13 residues.

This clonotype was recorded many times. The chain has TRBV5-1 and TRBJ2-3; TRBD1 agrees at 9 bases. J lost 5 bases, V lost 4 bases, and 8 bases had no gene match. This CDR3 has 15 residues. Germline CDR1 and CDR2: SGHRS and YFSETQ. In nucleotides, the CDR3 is TGCGCCAGCAGCCCCCGTGGGACAGGGCTAGATACGCAGTATTTT. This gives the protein CASSPRGTGLDTQYF.

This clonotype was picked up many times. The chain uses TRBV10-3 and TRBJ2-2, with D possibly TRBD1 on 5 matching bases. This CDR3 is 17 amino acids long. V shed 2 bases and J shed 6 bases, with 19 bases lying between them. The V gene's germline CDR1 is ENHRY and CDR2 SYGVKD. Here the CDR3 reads CAISETPTGQGAGELFF. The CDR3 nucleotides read TGTGCCATCAGTGAGACCCCGACGGGCCAGGGCGCCGGGGAGCTGTTTTTT.